Listed below are T cell receptor beta chains from one sample, sequenced in a study of shared clonotypes between healthy human individuals. This table comes from immunoSEQ multiplex PCR, and its TCRdb copy is limited to in-frame clones, with some not included. This sample has around 2,000,000 clones, with around 93% found just once. Sequencing was performed on naive CD8+ T cells from PBMCs. These receptors were obtained from a man aged 18 to 29 in good health. Some clones in this sample may be carry-over from other donors' samples. Each CDR3 is given with its conserved first and last residue. Each record gives: CDR3 DNA, CDR3 protein, D gene, J gene, clone size, V gene. D genes are given only for firm matches. Clone size, where shown, is once, few, many, or a class for clones that have expanded.

TGTGCCAGCAGCCAATCGCAGGGAGGGAATGAGCAGTTCTTC,CASSQSQGGNEQFF,TRBD2,TRBJ2-1,once,TRBV14
TGTGCCAGCAGTTACTCGATTGGTTCGATCCCCAGGACCCAGTACTTC,CASSYSIGSIPRTQYF,NA,TRBJ2-5,once,TRBV6-5
TGTGCCAGCAGCGGGGGCGGGAGCTACGAGCAGTACTTC,CASSGGGSYEQYF,TRBD2,TRBJ2-7,NA,TRBV9
TGTGCCAGCTCCGATATAGGGCGGATCACAGATACGCAGTATTTT,CASSDIGRITDTQYF,NA,TRBJ2-3,NA,TRBV27
TGTGCCAGCAGTCCGACCCCCCACGAGCAGTACTTC,CASSPTPHEQYF,NA,TRBJ2-7,NA,TRBV27
TGTGCCAGCAGCTTAGTTACAGTGGACGAGCAGTACTTC,CASSLVTVDEQYF,NA,TRBJ2-7,once,TRBV7-2
TGTGCCAGCAGTGAATATATAGGGGGGACTAGCGGAACGGACCCCAATGAGCAGTTCTTC,CASSEYIGGTSGTDPNEQFF,TRBD2,TRBJ2-1,NA,TRBV6-1
TGTGCCAGTTCCCTCAACCTCGGAGGGGCCAACGTCCTGACTTTC,CASSLNLGGANVLTF,NA,TRBJ2-6,NA,TRBV19
TGTGCCAGCAGTTGGGCAGGGGGGAACACTGAAGCTTTCTTT,CASSWAGGNTEAFF,TRBD1,TRBJ1-1,NA,TRBV6-5
TGTGCCAGCAGCCCGGCCAGAGTGCCCATCAATGAGCAGTTCTTC,CASSPARVPINEQFF,NA,TRBJ2-1,NA,TRBV13
TGTGCCAGCAGTGCCAGGGGGCTCGTGGAGGGCTACACCTTC,CASSARGLVEGYTF,TRBD1,TRBJ1-2,NA,TRBV27
TGCAGTGCTAGTCTCAATGAGCAGTTCTTC,CSASLNEQFF,NA,TRBJ2-1,NA,TRBV20-1
TGTGCCAGCAGCCAAGATTTGGCGGACAGGGCATTCTCACCATTCTCCTACGAGCAGTACTTC,CASSQDLADRAFSPFSYEQYF,TRBD1,TRBJ2-7,NA,TRBV4-2
TGTGCCAGCACCCATATCGGGGAGTGGGGCTACGAGCAGTACTTC,CASTHIGEWGYEQYF,NA,TRBJ2-7,once,TRBV7-8
TGTGCCACCAGGGGGACTAGCGCCGACAATGAGCAGTTCTTC,CATRGTSADNEQFF,TRBD2,TRBJ2-1,NA,TRBV15
TGTGCCACCAGCAGAGACAGGGACTTCAATGAGCAGTTCTTC,CATSRDRDFNEQFF,NA,TRBJ2-1,NA,TRBV15
TGCGCCAGCAGCCCCCTGGACAGCAATCAGCCCCAGCATTTT,CASSPLDSNQPQHF,NA,TRBJ1-5,NA,TRBV4-1
TGTGCCAGCAGCCGAGGACAGGGGTTCTACGAGCAGTACTTC,CASSRGQGFYEQYF,TRBD1,TRBJ2-7,NA,TRBV9
TGCGCCAGCAGCCAAGGGGACAGGGGGCTAGAAAAACTGTTTTTT,CASSQGDRGLEKLFF,TRBD1,TRBJ1-4,NA,TRBV5-1
TGCGCCAGCAGCCAATCCCTGAGGGATTACACTGAAGCTTTCTTT,CASSQSLRDYTEAFF,NA,TRBJ1-1,NA,TRBV4-1
TGTGCCAGCAGAGAACACGGACAGGGAGACACTGAAGCTTTCTTT,CASREHGQGDTEAFF,TRBD1,TRBJ1-1,once,TRBV2
TGTGCCAGCAGTTCTACTGGGGACCCGGACTATGGCTACACCTTC,CASSSTGDPDYGYTF,NA,TRBJ1-2,NA,TRBV27
TGTGCCAGCAGCCCAAGATCGGGACACAAATACGAGCAGTACTTC,CASSPRSGHKYEQYF,NA,TRBJ2-7,NA,TRBV27
TGTGCCAGCAGTTTTATCGGGTACGACTCTGGGGCCAACGCCCTGACTTTC,CASSFIGYDSGANALTF,NA,TRBJ2-6,NA,TRBV27
TGTGCCAGCAGCTTCGGGGTCCCGACAACTGAAGCTTTCTTT,CASSFGVPTTEAFF,NA,TRBJ1-1,NA,TRBV5-5
TGTGCCAGCGGGGACGTGAGGCGAGGAGGCTACACCTTC,CASGDVRRGGYTF,NA,TRBJ1-2,NA,TRBV25-1
TGTGCCAGCAGACCCGACAGGTCTTCCAATGAGCAGTTCTTC,CASRPDRSSNEQFF,NA,TRBJ2-1,NA,TRBV28
TGTGCCAGCAGAAGAATTCGTAGCTCGGGAGGCCAGTACTTC,CASRRIRSSGGQYF,TRBD2,TRBJ2-5,NA,TRBV5-6
TGTGCCAGCAGTGACACAGGGAGACATGGCTACACCTTC,CASSDTGRHGYTF,NA,TRBJ1-2,few,TRBV6-5
TGTGCCAGCAGCTTAGATCCCCGCCGGTCGAACACCGGGGAGCTGTTTTTT,CASSLDPRRSNTGELFF,NA,TRBJ2-2,NA,TRBV7-3
TGTGCCAGCAGTCCGGAACGTGGGTTCTCCTACGAGCAGTACTTC,CASSPERGFSYEQYF,NA,TRBJ2-7,NA,TRBV6-5
TGTGCCAGCAGCCCCGCTGGGACAGGGTTTTTTCACGAGCAGTACTTC,CASSPAGTGFFHEQYF,TRBD1,TRBJ2-7,NA,TRBV7-9
TGTGCCAGCAGCGTAGTGGCAGGGGGCGCAATCACTGAAGCTTTCTTT,CASSVVAGGAITEAFF,TRBD1,TRBJ1-1,NA,TRBV9
TGTGCCAGCAGTCCGCTAAGATCTACCGAGCAGTTCTTC,CASSPLRSTEQFF,NA,TRBJ2-1,NA,TRBV27
TGTGCCAGCGGAGGAATAAGAGTCGGTCAAGAGACCCAGTACTTC,CASGGIRVGQETQYF,NA,TRBJ2-5,once,TRBV7-8
TGTGCCAGCAGTTTAAGGCAGGGGGTATTGGGCAATGAGCAGTTCTTC,CASSLRQGVLGNEQFF,TRBD1,TRBJ2-1,NA,TRBV28
TGTGCCAGCAGCTACGGGACAGGGAGTCAGCCCCAGCATTTT,CASSYGTGSQPQHF,TRBD1,TRBJ1-5,NA,TRBV5-6
TGTGCCAGCAGCTTAGTGGTATGGGGGAGTACCTACAATGAGCAGTTCTTC,CASSLVVWGSTYNEQFF,NA,TRBJ2-1,NA,TRBV7-8
TGCGCCAGCAGCCAAATTAGCGTCGTAGGCAGGTCCTATAATTCACCCCTCCACTTT,CASSQISVVGRSYNSPLHF,NA,TRBJ1-6,few,TRBV4-3
TGTGCCAGCAGCAAGGACGATGCAACTAATGAAAAACTGTTTTTT,CASSKDDATNEKLFF,NA,TRBJ1-4,once,TRBV14
TGTGCCAGCAGATTTGGACAGGGGGCCACTGAAGCTTTCTTT,CASRFGQGATEAFF,TRBD1,TRBJ1-1,NA,TRBV6-6
TGTGCCAGCAGCGTAGGAGGAAGAGCGCAGTACAATGAGCAGTTCTTC,CASSVGGRAQYNEQFF,NA,TRBJ2-1,NA,TRBV9
TGTGCCAGCAGTGGAAGACTCGATCACAATGAGCAGTTCTTC,CASSGRLDHNEQFF,NA,TRBJ2-1,NA,TRBV6-1
TGTGCCAGCAGCTTAGTGTCTAGAAACACTGAAGCTTTCTTT,CASSLVSRNTEAFF,NA,TRBJ1-1,NA,TRBV11-2
TGTGCCAGCAGCGTAGTGGGACGGGGGAACACTGAAGCTTTCTTT,CASSVVGRGNTEAFF,NA,TRBJ1-1,NA,TRBV9
TGTGCCAGCAGACGGACTAGCGGGAGCTACGAGCAGTACTTC,CASRRTSGSYEQYF,TRBD2,TRBJ2-7,NA,TRBV28
TGTGCCAGCAGCCCGCGACTAGCGGGAGCCCACAATGAGCAGTTCTTC,CASSPRLAGAHNEQFF,TRBD2,TRBJ2-1,NA,TRBV11-3
TGTGCCAGCAGTGATACTACAGGGTATCAGCCCCAGCATTTT,CASSDTTGYQPQHF,NA,TRBJ1-5,NA,TRBV6-1
TGTGCCAGCAGTTTACTCTACACAGATACGCAGTATTTT,CASSLLYTDTQYF,NA,TRBJ2-3,NA,TRBV27
TGTGCCAGCAGTTCCACCCGGAAGGGTTCCTACGAGCAGTACTTC,CASSSTRKGSYEQYF,NA,TRBJ2-7,NA,TRBV28
TGTGCCCCAAGGCTCCTCAAGTACTTC,CAPRLLKYF,NA,TRBJ2-7,once,TRBV30
TGTGCCAGCACGACACCCCAAGAGACCCAGTACTTC,CASTTPQETQYF,NA,TRBJ2-5,NA,TRBV11-2
TGTGCCAGCAGTTTAACACAGGGACGTGACGAGCAGTACTTC,CASSLTQGRDEQYF,NA,TRBJ2-7,once,TRBV28
TGTGCCAGCAGCGTAGCTAGCGGGATAGGAAATGAGCAGTTCTTC,CASSVASGIGNEQFF,TRBD2,TRBJ2-1,NA,TRBV9
TGTGCCATCAGTGATCAGTACTACGAGCAGTACTTC,CAISDQYYEQYF,NA,TRBJ2-7,NA,TRBV10-3
TGTGCCAGCAGTTTATATGGTACCGAAGAGGAAAAACTGTTTTTT,CASSLYGTEEEKLFF,NA,TRBJ1-4,NA,TRBV28
TGTGCCAGCAGGGAGGAGAGGGGGAGTTATAGCAATCAGCCCCAGCATTTT,CASREERGSYSNQPQHF,NA,TRBJ1-5,once,TRBV5-8
TGCGCCAGCAGCCAAGGAAATCTAGCGGGAGGATCCTACGAGCAGTACTTC,CASSQGNLAGGSYEQYF,TRBD2,TRBJ2-7,NA,TRBV4-3
TGTGCCAGCAGCTTAGCTCGAAGCGGCTCCTACGAGCAGTACTTC,CASSLARSGSYEQYF,NA,TRBJ2-7,NA,TRBV7-9